This T cell receptor (beta chain) stems from a study of shared clonotypes between healthy human individuals. Whole-study context: Every donor yielded three CD4 naive, three CD4 memory, two CD8 naive and one CD8 memory plate.

Notes on the study in general: Rarefaction exposed incomplete sorted-subset sequencing despite large depth. Read depth was anticipated to influence clonotype sharing among donors. Across several donors, naive CD4 shared 4.5% to 6%, naive CD8 more than 3%, memory CD4 about 2.4%, memory CD8 approximately 0.4%.

Assay used: immunoSEQ multiplex PCR; TCRdb lists only in-frame clones, some missing. Counted here are roughly 1,500,000 clones, 95% to 99% occurring once; the ten biggest clones make up about 0.45%. Remarks on this clone: The target antigen is unknown.

Sequenced input: naive CD4+ T cells sorted from blood. Subset indicated: CD45RA+ positively selected. The receptor's source is a man in his thirties or forties in good health.

CDR3 protein: CASRQSTEPQHF. The DNA of the CDR3 is TGTGCCAGCAGACAATCGACCGAGCCCCAGCATTTT. The chain joins TRBV28 to TRBJ1-5; D unclear. The length of the CDR3 is 12 residues. Trimming shortened V by 6 bases and J by 8 bases, and 11 bases separated the two germline ends. Germline assignment: CDR1 MDHEN and CDR2 SYDVKM.